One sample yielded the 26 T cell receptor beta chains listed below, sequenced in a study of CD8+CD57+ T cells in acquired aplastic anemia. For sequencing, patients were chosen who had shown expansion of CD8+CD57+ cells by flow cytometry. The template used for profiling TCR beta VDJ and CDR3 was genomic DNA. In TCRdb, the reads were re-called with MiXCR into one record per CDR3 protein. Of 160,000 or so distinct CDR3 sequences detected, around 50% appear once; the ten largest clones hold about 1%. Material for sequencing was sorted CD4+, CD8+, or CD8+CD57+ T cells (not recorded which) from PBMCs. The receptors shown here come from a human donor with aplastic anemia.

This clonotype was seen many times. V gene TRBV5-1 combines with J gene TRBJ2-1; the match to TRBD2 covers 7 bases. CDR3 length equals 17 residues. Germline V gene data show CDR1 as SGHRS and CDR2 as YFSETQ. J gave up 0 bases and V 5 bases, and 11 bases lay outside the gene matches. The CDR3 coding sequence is TGCGCCAGCAGACGAACCTTAACGGGGGGCTCCTACAATGAGCAGTTCTTC. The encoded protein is CASRRTLTGGSYNEQFF. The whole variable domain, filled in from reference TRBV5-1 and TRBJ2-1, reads KAGVTQTPRYLIKTRGQQVTLSCSPISGHRSVSWYQQTPGQGLQFLFEYFSETQRNKGNFPGRFSGRQFSNSRSEMNVSTLELGDSALYLCASRRTLTGGSYNEQFFGPGTRLTVL.

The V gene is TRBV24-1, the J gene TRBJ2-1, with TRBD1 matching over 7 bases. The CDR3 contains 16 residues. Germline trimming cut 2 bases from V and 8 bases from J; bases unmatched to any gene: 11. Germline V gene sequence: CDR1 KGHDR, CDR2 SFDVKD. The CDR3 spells CATSDSTKGALDEQFF. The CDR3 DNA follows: TGTGCCACCAGTGATTCGACGAAGGGGGCCCTAGATGAGCAGTTCTTC.

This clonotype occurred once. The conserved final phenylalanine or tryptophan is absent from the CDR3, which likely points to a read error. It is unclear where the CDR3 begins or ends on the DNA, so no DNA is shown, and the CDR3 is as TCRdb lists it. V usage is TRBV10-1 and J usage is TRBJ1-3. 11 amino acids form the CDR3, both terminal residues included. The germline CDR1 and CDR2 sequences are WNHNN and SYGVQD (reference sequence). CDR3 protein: CASSKTSGGPT.

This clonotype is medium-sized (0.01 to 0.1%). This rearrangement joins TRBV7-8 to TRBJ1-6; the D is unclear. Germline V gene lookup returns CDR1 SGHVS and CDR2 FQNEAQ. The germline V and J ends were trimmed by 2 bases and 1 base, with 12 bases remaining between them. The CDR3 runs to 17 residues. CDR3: CASSLKGRASYNSPLHF. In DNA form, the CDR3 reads TGTGCCAGCAGCTTAAAAGGGCGCGCGTCCTATAATTCACCCCTCCACTTT.

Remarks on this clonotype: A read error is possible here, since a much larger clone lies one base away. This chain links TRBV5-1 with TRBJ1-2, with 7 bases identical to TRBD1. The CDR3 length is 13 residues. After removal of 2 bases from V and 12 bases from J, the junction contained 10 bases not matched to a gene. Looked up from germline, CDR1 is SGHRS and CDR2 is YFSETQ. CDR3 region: CASSLTGERGNTF. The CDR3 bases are TGCGCCAGCAGCTTAACAGGGGAACGGGGCAACACCTTC.

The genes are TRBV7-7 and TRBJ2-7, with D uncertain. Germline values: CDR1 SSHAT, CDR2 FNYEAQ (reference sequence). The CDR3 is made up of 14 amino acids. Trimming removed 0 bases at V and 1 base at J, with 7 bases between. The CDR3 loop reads CASSLAADSYEQYF. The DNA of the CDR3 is TGTGCCAGCAGCTTAGCGGCAGATTCCTACGAGCAGTACTTC.

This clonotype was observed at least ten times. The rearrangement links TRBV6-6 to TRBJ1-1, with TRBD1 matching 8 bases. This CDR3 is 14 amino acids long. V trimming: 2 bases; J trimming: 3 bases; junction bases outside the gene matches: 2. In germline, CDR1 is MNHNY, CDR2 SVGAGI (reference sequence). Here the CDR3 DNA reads TGTGCCAGCAGTTACGGACAGGGCTACACTGAAGCTTTCTTT. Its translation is CASSYGQGYTEAFF.

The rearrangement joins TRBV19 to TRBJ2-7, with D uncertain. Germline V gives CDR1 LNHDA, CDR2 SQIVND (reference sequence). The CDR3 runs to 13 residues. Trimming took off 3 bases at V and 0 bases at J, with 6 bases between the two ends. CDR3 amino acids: CASSIGSSYEQYV. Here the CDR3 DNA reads TGTGCCAGTAGTATCGGCAGCTCCTACGAGCAGTACGTC.

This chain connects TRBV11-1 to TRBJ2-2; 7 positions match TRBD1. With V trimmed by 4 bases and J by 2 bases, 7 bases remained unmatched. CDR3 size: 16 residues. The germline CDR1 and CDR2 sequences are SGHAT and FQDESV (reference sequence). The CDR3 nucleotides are TGTGCCAGCAGCTCTCAGGGACAGCCTAACACCGGGGAGCTGTTTTTT. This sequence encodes CASSSQGQPNTGELFF.

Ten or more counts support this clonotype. The CDR3 is CASSPTGNYGYTF. As DNA, the CDR3 is TGTGCCAGCAGCCCGACAGGGAACTATGGCTACACCTTC. The gene calls are TRBV7-2 and TRBJ1-2; the match to TRBD1 covers 7 bases. Trimming at V came to 5 bases and at J to 2 bases, leaving 2 bases not matched to a gene. The V gene's germline CDR1 is SGHTA and CDR2 FQGNSA. The CDR3 is 13 residues long.

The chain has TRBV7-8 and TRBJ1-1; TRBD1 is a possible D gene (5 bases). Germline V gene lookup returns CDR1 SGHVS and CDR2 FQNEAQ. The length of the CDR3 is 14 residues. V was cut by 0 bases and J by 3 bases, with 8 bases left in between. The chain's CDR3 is CASSLAGGYTEAFF. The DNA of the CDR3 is TGTGCCAGCAGCTTAGCGGGGGGATACACTGAAGCTTTCTTT. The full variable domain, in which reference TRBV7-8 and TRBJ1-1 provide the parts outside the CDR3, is GAGVSQSPRYKVAKRGQDVALRCDPISGHVSLFWYQQALGQGPEFLTYFQNEAQLDKSGLPSDRFFAERPEGSVSTLKIQRTQQEDSAVYLCASSLAGGYTEAFFGQGTRLTVV.

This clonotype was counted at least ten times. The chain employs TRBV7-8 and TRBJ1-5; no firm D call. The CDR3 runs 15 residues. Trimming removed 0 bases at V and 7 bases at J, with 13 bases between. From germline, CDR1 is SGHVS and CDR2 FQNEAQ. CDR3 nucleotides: TGTGCCAGCAGCTTAGCTGCCTCTGTCGGACAGCCCCAGCATTTT. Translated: CASSLAASVGQPQHF.

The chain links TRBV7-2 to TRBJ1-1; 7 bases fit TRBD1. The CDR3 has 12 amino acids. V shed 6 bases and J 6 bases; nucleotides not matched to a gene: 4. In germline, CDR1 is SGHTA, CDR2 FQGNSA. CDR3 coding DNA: TGTGCCAGCAGTTCTACAGGGGCTGAAGCTTTCTTT. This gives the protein CASSSTGAEAFF. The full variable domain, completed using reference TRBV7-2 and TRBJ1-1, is GAGVSQSPSNKVTEKGKDVELRCDPISGHTALYWYRQSLGQGLEFLIYFQGNSAPDKSGLPSDRFSAERTGGSVSTLTIQRTQQEDSAVYLCASSSTGAEAFFGQGTRLTVV.

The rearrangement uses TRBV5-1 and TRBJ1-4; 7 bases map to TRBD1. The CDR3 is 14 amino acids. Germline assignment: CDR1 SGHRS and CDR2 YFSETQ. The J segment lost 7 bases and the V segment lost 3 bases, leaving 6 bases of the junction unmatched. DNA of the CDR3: TGCGCCAGCAGCTCGGGACAGAATCGTGAAAAACTGTTTTTT. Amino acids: CASSSGQNREKLFF.

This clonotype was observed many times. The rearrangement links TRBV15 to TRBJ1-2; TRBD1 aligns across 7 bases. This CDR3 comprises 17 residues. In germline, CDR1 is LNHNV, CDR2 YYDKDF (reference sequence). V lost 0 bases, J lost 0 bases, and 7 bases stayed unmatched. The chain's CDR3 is CATSRDRGTVSNYGYTF. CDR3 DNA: TGTGCCACCAGCAGAGATAGGGGGACAGTCTCTAACTATGGCTACACCTTC.

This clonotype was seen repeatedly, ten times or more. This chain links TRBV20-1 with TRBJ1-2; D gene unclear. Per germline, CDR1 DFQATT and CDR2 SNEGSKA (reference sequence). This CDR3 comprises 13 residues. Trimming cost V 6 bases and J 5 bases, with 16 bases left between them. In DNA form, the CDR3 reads TGCAGTGCCATGGCCCCGGACGGGTATGGCTACACCTTC. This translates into CSAMAPDGYGYTF.

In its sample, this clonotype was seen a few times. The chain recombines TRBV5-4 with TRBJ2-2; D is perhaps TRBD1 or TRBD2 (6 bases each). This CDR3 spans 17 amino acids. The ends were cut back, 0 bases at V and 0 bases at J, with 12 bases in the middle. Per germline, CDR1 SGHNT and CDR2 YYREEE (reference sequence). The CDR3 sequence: CASSLAKGGSNTGELFF. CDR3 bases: TGTGCCAGCAGCTTGGCCAAGGGGGGCTCGAACACCGGGGAGCTGTTTTTT.

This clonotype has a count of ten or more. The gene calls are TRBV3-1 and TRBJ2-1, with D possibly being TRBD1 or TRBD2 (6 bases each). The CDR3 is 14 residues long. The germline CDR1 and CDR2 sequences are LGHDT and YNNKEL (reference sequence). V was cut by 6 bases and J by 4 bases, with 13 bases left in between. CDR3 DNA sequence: TGTGCCAGCAGTCTCAGGGGAGGTTACAATGAGCAGTTCTTC. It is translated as CASSLRGGYNEQFF.

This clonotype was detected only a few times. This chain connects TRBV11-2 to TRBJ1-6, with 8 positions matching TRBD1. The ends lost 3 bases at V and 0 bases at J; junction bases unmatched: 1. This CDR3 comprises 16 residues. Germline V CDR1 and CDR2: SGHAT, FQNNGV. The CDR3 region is CASSLDRDSYNSPLHF. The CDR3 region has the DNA TGTGCCAGCAGCTTGGACAGGGACTCCTATAATTCACCCCTCCACTTT.

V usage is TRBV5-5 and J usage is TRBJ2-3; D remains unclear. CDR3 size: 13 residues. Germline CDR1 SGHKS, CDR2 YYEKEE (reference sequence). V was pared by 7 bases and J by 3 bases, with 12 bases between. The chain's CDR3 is CASSLDLTDTQYF. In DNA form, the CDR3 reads TGTGCCAGCTCGCTAGACCTTACAGATACGCAGTATTTT. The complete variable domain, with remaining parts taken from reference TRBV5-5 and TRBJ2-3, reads DAGVTQSPTHLIKTRGQQVTLRCSPISGHKSVSWYQQVLGQGPQFIFQYYEKEERGRGNFPDRFSARQFPNYSSELNVNALLLGDSALYLCASSLDLTDTQYFGPGTRLTVL.

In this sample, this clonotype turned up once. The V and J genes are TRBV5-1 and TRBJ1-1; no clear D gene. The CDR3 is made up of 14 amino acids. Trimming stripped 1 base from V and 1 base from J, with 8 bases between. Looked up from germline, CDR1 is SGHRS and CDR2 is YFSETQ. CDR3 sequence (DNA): TGCGCCAGCAGCTTGATTTCGTGGAACACTGAAGCTTTCTTT. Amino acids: CASSLISWNTEAFF. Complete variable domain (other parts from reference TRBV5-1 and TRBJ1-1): KAGVTQTPRYLIKTRGQQVTLSCSPISGHRSVSWYQQTPGQGLQFLFEYFSETQRNKGNFPGRFSGRQFSNSRSEMNVSTLELGDSALYLCASSLISWNTEAFFGQGTRLTVV.

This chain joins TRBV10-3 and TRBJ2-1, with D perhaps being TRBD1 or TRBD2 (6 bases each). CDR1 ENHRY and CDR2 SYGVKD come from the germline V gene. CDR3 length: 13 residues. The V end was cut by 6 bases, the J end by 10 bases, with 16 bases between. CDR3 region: CAIRDSPGVEQFF. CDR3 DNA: TGTGCCATCAGGGACAGCCCGGGGGTCGAGCAGTTCTTC.

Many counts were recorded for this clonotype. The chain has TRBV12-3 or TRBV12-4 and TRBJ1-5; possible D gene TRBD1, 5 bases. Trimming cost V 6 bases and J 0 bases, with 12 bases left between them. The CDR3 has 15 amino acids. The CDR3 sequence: CASSPGGYSNQPQHF. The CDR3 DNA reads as TGTGCCAGCAGCCCCGGGGGGTATAGCAATCAGCCCCAGCATTTT.

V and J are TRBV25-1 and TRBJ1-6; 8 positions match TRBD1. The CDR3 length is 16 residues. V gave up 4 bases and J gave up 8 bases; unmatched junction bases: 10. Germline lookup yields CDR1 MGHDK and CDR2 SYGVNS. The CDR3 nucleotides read TGTGCCAGCAGTGCTAGAGGGGGACAGGTCGATTCACCCCTCCACTTT. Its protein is CASSARGGQVDSPLHF.

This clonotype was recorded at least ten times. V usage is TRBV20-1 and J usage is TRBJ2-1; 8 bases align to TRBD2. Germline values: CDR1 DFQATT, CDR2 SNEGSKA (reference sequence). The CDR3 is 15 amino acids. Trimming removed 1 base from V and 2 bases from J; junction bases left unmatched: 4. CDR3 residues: CSARGRGGTYNEQFF. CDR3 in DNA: TGCAGTGCTAGAGGTCGCGGGGGGACCTACAATGAGCAGTTCTTC.

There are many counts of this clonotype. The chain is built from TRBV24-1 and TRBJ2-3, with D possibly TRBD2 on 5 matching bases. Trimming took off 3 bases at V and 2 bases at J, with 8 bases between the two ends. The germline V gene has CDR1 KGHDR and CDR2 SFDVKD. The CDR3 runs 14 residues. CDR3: CATSDPGFTDTQYF. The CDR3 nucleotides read TGTGCCACCAGTGATCCGGGGTTCACAGATACGCAGTATTTT.